Presented here are 16 T cell receptor beta chains from one specimen sequenced in a study of cytomegalovirus exposure and HLA in healthy donors. Profiling relied on immunoSEQ multiplex PCR, and the TCRdb table lists in-frame clones only, not all of them. The sample shows about 150,000 clones, around 90% of them seen only once. The sample consisted of PBMCs. These receptors all come from a man younger than 30 in good health and CMV-seropositive.

CDR3 sequence (DNA): TGTGCCAGCAGCCTACCGACAGGGTATCGTGAGCAGTTCTTC. It codes for CASSLPTGYREQFF. V usage is TRBV7-8 and J usage is TRBJ2-1; 7 bases line up with TRBD1. The CDR3 is 14 amino acids. Unmatched junction bases numbered 10, after V lost 5 bases and J lost 9 bases. Germline lookup yields CDR1 SGHVS and CDR2 FQNEAQ.

The rearrangement joins TRBV6-1 to TRBJ1-2, with D uncertain. CDR1 and CDR2 (germline): MNHNS, SASEGT. This CDR3 contains 13 residues. V lost 6 bases and J 7 bases, leaving 15 bases between the germline ends. The CDR3 region has the DNA TGTGCCAGCAGCGTAACGTCGGTCGGTGGCTACACCTTC. Residues: CASSVTSVGGYTF.

The chain carries TRBV7-9 and TRBJ1-4; tentative D call: TRBD1 (5 bases). V lost 5 bases to trimming and J lost 0 bases, with 10 bases between them. This CDR3 contains 15 residues. Germline CDR1 SEHNR, CDR2 FQNEAQ (reference sequence). The CDR3 nucleotides read TGTGCCAGCAGCCCCGGGGGGGCAACTAATGAAAAACTGTTTTTT. Protein: CASSPGGATNEKLFF.

This chain links TRBV18 with TRBJ1-1; TRBD1 matches 7 bases. V lost 4 bases to trimming and J lost 3 bases; unmatched junction nucleotides: 2. Germline CDR1 KGHSH, CDR2 LQKENI. The CDR3 is 13 amino acids. CDR3 DNA: TGTGCCAGCTCACTCGACAGGGACACTGAAGCTTTCTTT. Its protein is CASSLDRDTEAFF.

The chain links TRBV28 to TRBJ1-4; TRBD1 agrees at 8 bases. This CDR3 contains 14 residues. Unmatched junction bases numbered 8, after V lost 6 bases and J lost 8 bases. Germline V lookup: CDR1 MDHEN, CDR2 SYDVKM. CDR3 bases: TGTGCCAGCAGGCAGACAGGGGTAGGAGAAAAACTGTTTTTT. It yields the protein CASRQTGVGEKLFF.

The rearrangement joins TRBV30 to TRBJ2-2; 8 nucleotides match TRBD1. CDR1 is GTSNPN, CDR2 SVGIG, per germline (reference sequence). V gave up 0 bases and J gave up 1 base; unmatched junction bases: 10. The CDR3 sequence is 18 residues long. The CDR3 DNA is TGTGCCTGGAGTGTAAGTGACAGGGGCGCCCAGAACACCGGGGAGCTGTTTTTT. This translates into CAWSVSDRGAQNTGELFF.

V usage is TRBV29-1 and J usage is TRBJ2-1; D may be TRBD1 (6 bases). Germline loops: CDR1 SQVTM, CDR2 ANQGSEA. Trimming left V 6 bases short and J 6 bases short, with 12 bases between. The CDR3 covers 12 residues. DNA for the CDR3: TGCAGCGTGCCCACAGGGCTCAATGAGCAGTTCTTC. Translating it yields CSVPTGLNEQFF.

The chain employs TRBV6-6 and TRBJ2-7; the D gene is possibly TRBD1 (6 bases). Germline CDR1 reads MNHNY; CDR2 reads SVGAGI (reference sequence). Deletions cut 6 bases from V and 4 bases from J, with 13 bases between. This CDR3 has 13 amino acids. CDR3 in amino acids: CASSRTGTYEQYF. In DNA form, the CDR3 reads TGTGCCAGCAGCCGTACAGGGACATACGAGCAGTACTTC.

The gene calls are TRBV5-8 and TRBJ1-2, with TRBD1 identical over 9 bases. V was pared by 3 bases and J by 2 bases, with 11 bases of the junction left unmatched. Germline V gene sequence: CDR1 SGHTS, CDR2 YDEGEE. The CDR3 length is 17 residues. The CDR3 here is CASSSSFPGQGNYGYTF. The CDR3 DNA reads TGTGCCAGCAGCTCTTCCTTTCCGGGACAGGGAAACTATGGCTACACCTTC.

The chain uses TRBV6-1 and TRBJ1-1, with a tentative D call TRBD1 (5 bases). The V end was cut by 2 bases, the J end by 3 bases, with 10 bases between. The CDR3 runs to 14 residues. Germline V gives CDR1 MNHNS, CDR2 SASEGT. The CDR3 is CASSEKGLHTEAFF. The CDR3 coding sequence is TGTGCCAGCAGTGAAAAGGGACTACACACTGAAGCTTTCTTT.

CDR3 protein: CASSREQPSDTQYF. DNA of the CDR3: TGTGCCAGCTCGCGAGAACAGCCCTCAGATACGCAGTATTTT. The chain combines TRBV27 with TRBJ2-3; D gene uncertain. Per germline, CDR1 MNHEY and CDR2 SMNVEV (reference sequence). V was shortened by 8 bases and J by 4 bases, with 16 bases between the two germline ends. The CDR3 has 14 residues.

This chain joins TRBV20-1 and TRBJ1-2, with D unresolved. CDR3 length: 10 amino acids. The V gene's germline CDR1 is DFQATT and CDR2 SNEGSKA (reference sequence). Trimming took off 5 bases at V and 8 bases at J, with 9 bases between the two ends. The CDR3: CSASGWGYTF. The CDR3 DNA reads as TGCAGTGCTTCCGGGTGGGGCTACACCTTC.

The chain carries TRBV2 and TRBJ1-6; no clear D gene. Trimming removed 4 bases from V and 7 bases from J, with 11 bases in between. The germline gives CDR1 SNHLY, CDR2 FYNNEI. This CDR3 is 14 amino acids long. The CDR3 coding sequence is TGTGCCAGCAGTGTGCGGTCTTCCAATTCACCCCTCCACTTT. Protein product: CASSVRSSNSPLHF. Based on the CDR3 plus reference TRBV2 and TRBJ1-6, the full variable domain is EPEVTQTPSHQVTQMGQEVILRCVPISNHLYFYWYRQILGQKVEFLVSFYNNEISEKSEIFDDQFSVERPDGSNFTLKIRSTKLEDSAMYFCASSVRSSNSPLHFGNGTRLTVT.

In its sample, this clone was seen once. J is TRBJ2-3 and V is TRBV5-1; 12 nucleotides match TRBD2. CDR1 and CDR2 (germline): SGHRS, YFSETQ. V shed 0 bases and J 0 bases; nucleotides not matched to a gene: 11. CDR3 size: 20 residues. CDR3 in amino acids: CASSLAFTSGGPSSTDTQYF. CDR3 in DNA: TGCGCCAGCAGCTTGGCCTTTACTAGCGGGGGGCCCTCTAGCACAGATACGCAGTATTTT.

V usage is TRBV13 and J usage is TRBJ2-7, with a weak D call TRBD1 (6 bases). The ends were cut back, 2 bases at V and 3 bases at J, with 8 bases in the middle. Germline CDR1 PRHDT, CDR2 FYEKMQ (reference sequence). The CDR3 contains 13 residues. The CDR3 region has the DNA TGTGCCAGCAGCTTACTACAGGGCTACGAGCAGTACTTC. Protein product: CASSLLQGYEQYF.

V is TRBV10-1 and J is TRBJ2-7; D remains unclear. V was pared by 4 bases and J by 2 bases, with 3 bases between. CDR1 and CDR2 from the germline V gene are WNHNN and SYGVQD (reference sequence). This CDR3 has 11 residues. The chain's CDR3 is CASSGAYEQYF. The CDR3 DNA reads TGCGCCAGCAGTGGAGCCTACGAGCAGTACTTC.